This T cell receptor beta chain was captured by sequencing in a study of blood T cell repertoires in COVID-19. Some clones are missing from TCRdb's copy, which holds only in-frame ones; the method was immunoSEQ multiplex PCR. This table holds some 190,000 clones, 84% found once. This clone was seen a single time. The CDR3 sequence is 13 residues long. Germline-derived CDR1 and CDR2 are SQVTM and ANQGSEA. V was trimmed by 3 bases and J by 1 base, leaving 4 bases between them. The chain uses TRBV29-1 and TRBJ2-6; the D is unclear. The sample comprised peripheral blood. The clonotype was recovered from a woman at least 80 years old with COVID-19, enrolled during active disease. This CDR3 is CSVDTSGANVLTF. CDR3 nucleotides: TGCAGCGTTGATACTTCTGGGGCCAACGTCCTGACTTTC.